This TCR beta chain was observed in a study of shared clonotypes between healthy human individuals. For the study at large: The people who gave samples were two women and a few men aged 18 to 49. Each donor contributed plates that comprised three CD4 naive, three CD4 memory, two CD8 naive and one CD8 memory. The study's findings and limits: Rarefaction showed sorted-subset sequencing was incomplete despite large depth.

In regard to this clone: Its target is unknown.

Each subset's genomic DNA was shared equally among a number of immunoSEQ plates. The table came from immunoSEQ multiplex PCR; TCRdb's copy has only in-frame clones and leaves some out. Of around 1.6 million clones in the sample, roughly 98% are singletons; the top ten hold 0.4% to 0.55%. CDR1 is SGHVS and CDR2 is FQNEAQ in the germline V gene. The V end lost 4 bases, the J end lost 0 bases, and 13 bases lay between the germline ends. The CDR3 is made up of 15 amino acids. The clonotype was recovered from a man aged 30-40 years in good health. The chain has TRBV7-8 and TRBJ2-7, with D perhaps assigned TRBD1 or TRBD2 (5 bases each). Sequenced sample: naive CD4+ T cells sorted from blood. Subset of the sample: CD45RA+ positively selected. Written as DNA, the CDR3 is TGTGCCAGCAGCTCCCGGGACGCCGGCTCCTACGAGCAGTACTTC. Translation: CASSSRDAGSYEQYF.